The 31 T cell receptor beta chains in this list originate from one sample, sequenced in a study of Ad26.COV2.S vaccination and SARS-CoV-2 variants. Produced via immunoSEQ multiplex PCR; TCRdb's table is partial and in-frame only. The data show hundreds of thousands of clones, around nine tenths seen once. Treatment here: some 19 received Ad26.COV2.S at low or high dose, single or two shots; about 5 received placebo; per-sample allocation not given. All samples were drawn on day 63, counting from the first vaccine or placebo injection. The source was peripheral blood, collected in a trial of Ad26.COV2.S vaccine versus placebo. The origin of the receptors is a person between 18 and 65 years old who received the Ad26.COV2.S COVID-19 vaccine or a placebo.

The chain joins TRBV5-6 to TRBJ1-6; 11 bases align to TRBD1. The germline V gene has CDR1 SGHDT and CDR2 YYEEEE. The ends lost 5 bases at V and 16 bases at J; junction bases unmatched: 5. There are 12 residues in the CDR3. This CDR3 reads CASSYGTGGLHF. DNA of the CDR3: TGTGCCAGCAGTTATGGGACAGGGGGTCTCCACTTT.

The chain combines TRBV11-2 with TRBJ2-3; tentative D call: TRBD2 (5 bases). The CDR3 has 15 amino acids. Germline loops: CDR1 SGHAT, CDR2 FQNNGV. With 5 bases removed from V and 1 base from J, the gap between germline ends came to 13 bases. The CDR3 region has the DNA TGTGCCAGCAGCCTTAATAGCGTCGGCACAGATACGCAGTATTTT. Encoded protein: CASSLNSVGTDTQYF.

Only a few counts were recorded for this clone. The chain links TRBV5-1 to TRBJ1-4, with 9 nucleotides matching TRBD1. Trimming cost V 1 base and J 5 bases; bases outside gene matches: 3. In germline, CDR1 is SGHRS, CDR2 YFSETQ. The CDR3 has 15 residues. CDR3 region: CASSLPQGANEKLFF. The DNA for the CDR3 is TGCGCCAGCAGCTTGCCACAGGGGGCAAATGAAAAACTGTTTTTT.

The CDR3 protein is CASSESPQRAGVEAGELFF. Written as DNA, the CDR3 is TGCGCCAGCAGTGAGTCCCCTCAGAGGGCGGGAGTAGAAGCCGGGGAGCTGTTTTTT. This chain links TRBV10-2 with TRBJ2-2, with TRBD2 identical over 7 bases. Looked up from germline, CDR1 is WSHSY and CDR2 is SAAADI. V trimming: 0 bases; J trimming: 6 bases; junction bases outside the gene matches: 16. This CDR3 region has 19 residues.

This chain joins TRBV2 and TRBJ2-7; 10 nucleotides align to TRBD1. Trimming took 9 bases from V and 3 from J; bases not matched to a gene: 8. This CDR3 is 14 amino acids long. The germline V gene encodes CDR1 SNHLY and CDR2 FYNNEI. In DNA form, the CDR3 reads TGTGCCAGTTGGGACAGGGGAGGGGGCTACGAGCAGTACTTC. Translation gives CASWDRGGGYEQYF.

The rearrangement joins TRBV27 to TRBJ2-2, with 11 nucleotides matching TRBD1. The V gene's germline CDR1 is MNHEY and CDR2 SMNVEV (reference sequence). CDR3 length: 15 amino acids. Germline trimming cut 6 bases from V and 3 bases from J; bases unmatched to any gene: 3. CDR3 loop: CASRRGQGDTGELFF. The CDR3 bases are TGTGCCAGCAGGAGGGGACAGGGGGACACCGGGGAGCTGTTTTTT.

This clone was found once. CDR3 DNA sequence: TGTGCCAGTAGTATAGATCCGGGACTGAGGAACGAGCAGTACTTC. Protein product: CASSIDPGLRNEQYF. The rearrangement links TRBV19 to TRBJ2-7, with D perhaps matching TRBD2 (6 bases). Germline CDR1 LNHDA, CDR2 SQIVND (reference sequence). Trimming shortened V by 0 bases and J by 5 bases, and 14 bases separated the two germline ends. This CDR3 spans 15 amino acids.

The CDR3 DNA is TGTGCCTGGGGGAATTGGGACCTGCAGTACTTC. It codes for CAWGNWDLQYF. V and J are TRBV30 and TRBJ2-7; D is tentatively TRBD1 or TRBD2 (5 bases each). CDR3 size: 11 residues. The germline V gene encodes CDR1 GTSNPN and CDR2 SVGIG (reference sequence). Trimming stripped 5 bases from V and 9 bases from J, with 14 bases between.

V and J are TRBV7-9 and TRBJ1-3; 7 bases fit TRBD1. Germline V lookup: CDR1 SEHNR, CDR2 FQNEAQ (reference sequence). The V segment lost 5 bases and the J segment 13 bases; nucleotides outside the gene matches: 11. CDR3 size: 13 residues. CDR3 residues: CASSRPRGRGIYF. The CDR3 DNA reads TGTGCCAGCAGCCGTCCAAGGGGGCGAGGTATATATTTT.

The chain couples TRBV7-9 to TRBJ2-3, with 8 bases matching TRBD2. The trim removed 0 bases at V and 5 bases at J, leaving 7 bases unmatched. CDR3 length: 16 residues. In germline, CDR1 is SEHNR, CDR2 FQNEAQ (reference sequence). The CDR3 loop reads CASSLAGAGGRDTQYF. The CDR3 region has the DNA TGTGCCAGCAGCTTAGCAGGGGCGGGAGGAAGAGATACGCAGTATTTT.

In the case of this clone: The same CDR3 also results from other DNA sequences found in this sample. The rearrangement uses TRBV19 and TRBJ1-5, with D maybe TRBD1 (5 bases). The V end was cut by 9 bases, the J end by 1 base, with 7 bases between. From germline, CDR1 is LNHDA and CDR2 SQIVND (reference sequence). CDR3 length: 12 residues. Here the CDR3 reads CASRDSNQPQHF. The CDR3 DNA reads TGTGCCAGCCGGGACAGCAATCAGCCCCAGCATTTT.

The V and J genes are TRBV7-2 and TRBJ2-5; 14 nucleotides agree with TRBD2. Per germline, CDR1 SGHTA and CDR2 FQGNSA. Trimming took 3 bases from V and 0 from J; bases not matched to a gene: 6. The CDR3 spans 18 residues. DNA for the CDR3: TGTGCCAGCAGCTTGGGGACTAGCGGGGGCTCGTACCAAGAGACCCAGTACTTC. This gives the protein CASSLGTSGGSYQETQYF.

This CDR3 is CASSLMWEGGKNIQYF. DNA for the CDR3: TGTGCCAGCAGCTTAATGTGGGAGGGTGGCAAAAACATTCAGTACTTC. The genes are TRBV7-9 and TRBJ2-4; the match to TRBD2 covers 7 bases. V shed 2 bases, J shed 3 bases, and the junction held 7 bases outside the gene matches. From germline, CDR1 is SEHNR and CDR2 FQNEAQ (reference sequence). This CDR3 is built from 16 residues.

The rearrangement links TRBV25-1 to TRBJ2-4; D not resolved. The V end lost 7 bases, the J end lost 2 bases, and 9 bases lay between the germline ends. This CDR3 region has 13 residues. Germline V lookup: CDR1 MGHDK, CDR2 SYGVNS. The CDR3 is CASTPPSKNIQYF. Written as DNA, the CDR3 is TGTGCCAGCACTCCGCCGTCCAAAAACATTCAGTACTTC. The entire variable domain, with the rest obtained from reference TRBV25-1 and TRBJ2-4, is as follows: EADIYQTPRYLVIGTGKKITLECSQTMGHDKMYWYQQDPGMELHLIHYSYGVNSTEKGDLSSESTVSRIRTEHFPLTLESARPSHTSQYLCASTPPSKNIQYFGAGTRLSVL.

The gene calls are TRBV3-1 (or the pseudogene TRBV3-2) and TRBJ2-7, with 10 bases fitting TRBD2. The trim removed 1 base at V and 4 bases at J, leaving 7 bases unmatched. Germline V gene lookup returns CDR1 LGHDT and CDR2 YNNKEL (reference sequence). The CDR3 is 16 residues long. The CDR3 DNA reads TGTGCCAGCAGCCAAGCTAGCGGGAGCCCCCAGTACGAGCAGTACTTC. It codes for CASSQASGSPQYEQYF.

This chain links TRBV5-4 with TRBJ1-2; 7 nucleotides line up with TRBD1. The V gene's germline CDR1 is SGHNT and CDR2 YYREEE (reference sequence). The CDR3 covers 16 residues. Unmatched junction bases numbered 14, after V lost 3 bases and J lost 6 bases. As DNA, the CDR3 is TGTGCCAGCAGCTCCGGTAGGACAGGACTCAGCAATGGCTACACCTTC. Amino acids: CASSSGRTGLSNGYTF.

CDR3 DNA: TGTGCCAGCAGTCTGGGTACGGGACAGGGTGATGGCTACACCTTC. It codes for CASSLGTGQGDGYTF. V usage is TRBV28 and J usage is TRBJ1-2, with TRBD1 identical over 9 bases. CDR1 and CDR2 (germline): MDHEN, SYDVKM. The CDR3 is 15 residues long. V lost 5 bases to trimming and J lost 6 bases; unmatched junction nucleotides: 10.

V usage is TRBV27 and J usage is TRBJ2-7; D gene unclear. Germline-derived CDR1 and CDR2 are MNHEY and SMNVEV (reference sequence). The CDR3 contains 17 residues. With 2 bases removed from V and 0 bases from J, the gap between germline ends came to 17 bases. CDR3 region: CASSLIGLDQNSYEQYF. The CDR3 coding sequence is TGTGCCAGCAGTTTAATTGGTTTAGATCAGAACTCCTACGAGCAGTACTTC.

The chain recombines TRBV2 with TRBJ1-4; the D is unclear. The CDR3 totals 13 residues. Germline lookup yields CDR1 SNHLY and CDR2 FYNNEI. Trimming shortened V by 7 bases and J by 3 bases, and 9 bases separated the two germline ends. This CDR3 reads CASNEKPNEKLFF. Written as DNA, the CDR3 is TGTGCCAGCAACGAGAAGCCTAATGAAAAACTGTTTTTT.

This clone has only one observation. CDR3 nucleotides: TGCAGTGCTAGTGTCAGGGGCTCCTACGAGCAGTACTTC. Its translation is CSASVRGSYEQYF. The chain is built from TRBV20-1 and TRBJ2-7; TRBD1 is a possible D gene (6 bases). The germline gives CDR1 DFQATT, CDR2 SNEGSKA (reference sequence). The CDR3 has 13 amino acids. Trimming pared 3 bases from V and 0 bases from J, leaving 9 bases between.

This chain connects TRBV30 to TRBJ2-7; D may be TRBD2 (6 bases). V lost 1 base to trimming and J lost 4 bases, with 11 bases between them. This CDR3 contains 13 residues. Germline assignment: CDR1 GTSNPN and CDR2 SVGIG (reference sequence). The CDR3 protein is CAWSGGLSYEQYF. CDR3 nucleotides: TGTGCCTGGAGTGGGGGACTGAGTTACGAGCAGTACTTC.

In DNA form, the CDR3 reads TGTGCCAGCAGCTTCTTACGGGGTTCCTACGAGCAGTACTTC. This sequence encodes CASSFLRGSYEQYF. V is TRBV5-5 and J is TRBJ2-7; D may be TRBD2 (5 bases). Germline lookup yields CDR1 SGHKS and CDR2 YYEKEE (reference sequence). V lost 2 bases to trimming and J lost 1 base, with 10 bases between them. The CDR3 consists of 14 residues.

This clone was found many times. The chain couples TRBV9 to TRBJ2-7; 8 nucleotides match TRBD2. The V and J ends lost 4 bases and 2 bases, in that order; junction bases with no gene match: 8. The germline V gene has CDR1 SGDLS and CDR2 YYNGEE. CDR3 length: 15 amino acids. Here the CDR3 reads CASSPASGPPYEQYF. DNA for the CDR3: TGTGCCAGCAGCCCCGCTAGCGGGCCACCCTACGAGCAGTACTTC.

V and J are TRBV4-3 and TRBJ1-1; D call uncertain. Trimming removed 0 bases from V and 0 bases from J, with 11 bases in between. CDR1 and CDR2 (germline): LGHNA, YSLEER. The CDR3 loop spans 16 amino acids. CDR3 protein: CASSQDRANVNTEAFF. In nucleotides, the CDR3 is TGCGCCAGCAGCCAAGATCGAGCTAATGTGAACACTGAAGCTTTCTTT.

The rearrangement uses TRBV6-5 and TRBJ1-5; D gene uncertain. Trimming cost V 7 bases and J 4 bases, with 8 bases left between them. The V gene's germline CDR1 is MNHEY and CDR2 SVGAGI. The length of the CDR3 is 12 residues. The CDR3: CASNGQNQPQHF. CDR3 DNA: TGTGCCAGCAACGGCCAAAATCAGCCCCAGCATTTT.

V is TRBV10-2 and J is TRBJ2-5; D call uncertain. This CDR3 is 11 amino acids long. V lost 6 bases and J lost 2, with 4 bases in between. CDR1 is WSHSY, CDR2 SAAADI, per germline. Written as DNA, the CDR3 is TGCGCCAGCAGGGAGCAAGAGACCCAGTACTTC. Translation gives CASREQETQYF.

The chain combines TRBV7-9 with TRBJ2-3; D is possibly TRBD2 (6 bases). Germline V lookup: CDR1 SEHNR, CDR2 FQNEAQ (reference sequence). Trimming cost V 4 bases and J 0 bases, with 17 bases left between them. The CDR3 length is 17 residues. The DNA of the CDR3 is TGTGCCAGCAGCTCGGCCATACTAGCATCTAGCACAGATACGCAGTATTTT. It is translated as CASSSAILASSTDTQYF.

This chain connects TRBV5-6 to TRBJ2-4; D is unresolved. Germline loops: CDR1 SGHDT, CDR2 YYEEEE. V was pared by 0 bases and J by 1 base, with 5 bases between. The CDR3 has 14 amino acids. Here the CDR3 reads CASSLGFAKNIQYF. In DNA, the CDR3 is TGTGCCAGCAGCTTGGGCTTCGCCAAAAACATTCAGTACTTC.

This chain connects TRBV5-5 to TRBJ2-1; D unresolved. Trimming took off 4 bases at V and 6 bases at J, with 11 bases between the two ends. This CDR3 comprises 13 residues. Germline values: CDR1 SGHKS, CDR2 YYEKEE (reference sequence). The CDR3 DNA is TGTGCCAGCAGCCTGGCCCTTTTCAATGAGCAGTTCTTC. As protein: CASSLALFNEQFF.

The chain combines TRBV14 with TRBJ2-7; 7 bases match TRBD2. After removal of 1 base from V and 4 bases from J, the junction contained 7 bases not matched to a gene. The CDR3 is 15 residues long. Germline CDR1 is SGHDN and CDR2 is FVKESK. CDR3: CASSQVGTTGYEQYF. CDR3 sequence (DNA): TGTGCCAGCAGCCAAGTCGGGACTACGGGTTACGAGCAGTACTTC.

V and J are TRBV6-5 and TRBJ2-7; D is uncertain. V lost 0 bases, J lost 3 bases, and 12 bases lay in between. This CDR3 is built from 15 residues. Germline CDR1 MNHEY, CDR2 SVGAGI. CDR3: CASSYSRYSYYEQYF. For the CDR3, the DNA is TGTGCCAGCAGTTACTCGAGGTACAGTTACTACGAGCAGTACTTC.